This T cell receptor (beta chain) was found in a study of cytomegalovirus exposure and HLA in healthy donors. The germline V gene encodes CDR1 MGHDK and CDR2 SYGVNS. The CDR3 has 15 residues. V was pared by 6 bases and J by 2 bases, with 14 bases between. As regards this clone: Its antigen remains unidentified.

Libraries were prepared by immunoSEQ multiplex PCR; TCRdb keeps only in-frame clonotypes and omits some of them. The sample holds about 180,000 clones, more than 75% seen once. Regarding the study as a whole: Most TCR sequences were rare, but some public TCRs occurred in many donors. In a later analysis, first-cohort TCR clusters were found to tend to co-occur in the 90 to 150 validation repertoires.

The receptor comes from a man between 18 and 35 years old in good health and CMV-seropositive. Sequenced material: PBMCs. The chain recombines TRBV25-1 with TRBJ2-1, with D possibly TRBD2 on 5 matching bases. CDR3 DNA: TGTGCCAGCAGCCTCGGGGAGCCTGCCTACAATGAGCAGTTCTTC. Encoded protein: CASSLGEPAYNEQFF.